The 21 T cell receptor beta chains below come from one sample, sequenced in a study of identical twins. TCRdb recomputed calls from the 5' RACE reads with MiXCR, one row per CDR3 protein. The table includes 400,000 to 500,000 distinct CDR3 sequences, approximately 17% detected once. The sequenced material came from naive T cells sorted from blood. These receptor sequences come from a man in his forties or fifties in good health.

The chain joins TRBV7-9 to TRBJ2-3; D gene unclear. CDR3 size: 16 residues. The V end lost 1 base, the J end lost 5 bases, and 16 bases lay between the germline ends. Germline loops: CDR1 SEHNR, CDR2 FQNEAQ (reference sequence). The CDR3 DNA reads TGTGCCAGCAGCTTAGTTCCGGGTAGAAAGGGAGATACGCAGTATTTT. This gives the protein CASSLVPGRKGDTQYF.

This clonotype was observed a handful of times. V gene TRBV20-1 combines with J gene TRBJ2-3, with D maybe TRBD1 (5 bases). This CDR3 has 15 amino acids. The V gene lost 6 bases and the J gene lost 1 base, with 17 bases spanning the gap. Germline CDR1 and CDR2: DFQATT and SNEGSKA (reference sequence). The CDR3 DNA reads as TGCAGTGCAACAAGGGGCGTTTGGGGCACAGATACGCAGTATTTT. Amino acid sequence: CSATRGVWGTDTQYF.

This clonotype has just a few counts. V and J are TRBV3-1 and TRBJ2-6; 11 nucleotides line up with TRBD1. With 1 base clipped from V and 3 bases from J, the junction kept 5 bases outside the gene matches. Germline V gives CDR1 LGHDT, CDR2 YNNKEL (reference sequence). This CDR3 comprises 18 residues. CDR3 protein: CASSQGTGGAGGANVLTF. CDR3 DNA sequence: TGTGCCAGCAGCCAAGGGACAGGGGGCGCAGGTGGGGCCAACGTCCTGACTTTC.

This clonotype was counted between two and nine times. The J gene is TRBJ2-2, the V gene TRBV7-9; weak D call: TRBD2 (6 bases). The germline V gene has CDR1 SEHNR and CDR2 FQNEAQ (reference sequence). This CDR3 has 17 amino acids. V was trimmed by 0 bases and J by 5 bases, leaving 16 bases between them. The CDR3 DNA reads TGTGCCAGCAGCTTAGCGGACCTAGCGTGGTATACCGGGGAGCTGTTTTTT. As protein: CASSLADLAWYTGELFF.

The sample holds many counts of this clonotype. The genes are TRBV12-3 or TRBV12-4 and TRBJ2-3; possibly TRBD1 for D (6 bases). V was trimmed by 2 bases and J by 1 base, leaving 19 bases between them. This CDR3 contains 18 residues. The CDR3 DNA reads TGTGCCAGCAGTTTACCCCGACCAGGGGTGGGGGGCACAGATACGCAGTATTTT. Amino acids: CASSLPRPGVGGTDTQYF.

This clonotype was counted only a few times. V usage is TRBV6-1 and J usage is TRBJ1-1, with TRBD1 matching over 8 bases. This CDR3 is 13 amino acids long. Germline CDR1 reads MNHNS; CDR2 reads SASEGT. V shed 10 bases, J shed 1 base, and the junction held 5 bases outside the gene matches. CDR3 DNA sequence: TGTGCCACCGCGGACAGGGAGAACACTGAAGCTTTCTTT. Translated, it gives CATADRENTEAFF.

This clonotype was recorded many times. The chain joins TRBV28 to TRBJ2-3, with D hard to call. This CDR3 region has 12 residues. Germline CDR1 MDHEN, CDR2 SYDVKM. Trimming cost V 7 bases and J 0 bases, with 5 bases left between them. The CDR3 protein is CASTKSTDTQYF. The CDR3 DNA reads as TGTGCCAGCACCAAGAGCACAGATACGCAGTATTTT.

This clonotype has just a few counts. The DNA of the CDR3 is TGTGCCACCAGCAGAGAGGGAGAGAATTCACCCCTCCACTTT. Protein sequence: CATSREGENSPLHF. This chain connects TRBV15 to TRBJ1-6; D not certain. The CDR3 consists of 14 residues. The germline V and J ends were trimmed by 0 bases and 7 bases, with 7 bases remaining between them. From germline, CDR1 is LNHNV and CDR2 YYDKDF (reference sequence).

The genes are TRBV20-1 and TRBJ1-1; a possible D gene is TRBD1 (6 bases). Germline V gene lookup returns CDR1 DFQATT and CDR2 SNEGSKA (reference sequence). The CDR3 contains 13 residues. The V end lost 5 bases, the J end lost 5 bases, and 15 bases lay between the germline ends. The CDR3 loop reads CSAGGRGKTEAFF. The CDR3 DNA reads TGCAGTGCTGGGGGTAGGGGGAAGACTGAAGCTTTCTTT.

A remark on this clonotype: A read error may account for a junction end that differs from germline. The rearrangement joins TRBV12-3 or TRBV12-4 to TRBJ2-1, with 9 positions matching TRBD1. CDR3 length equals 15 residues. CDR3 protein: CASSLPGQGVNERFF. The CDR3 bases are TGTGCCAGCAGTCTTCCGGGACAGGGTGTAAATGAGCGGTTCTTC.

This clonotype came up a few times. This chain connects TRBV20-1 to TRBJ1-4, with D unclear. This CDR3 is built from 14 residues. Germline CDR1 DFQATT, CDR2 SNEGSKA (reference sequence). V lost 5 bases, J lost 3 bases, and 13 bases lay in between. CDR3 amino acids: CSAGGPGANEKLFF. The CDR3 nucleotides are TGCAGTGCTGGAGGTCCCGGGGCTAATGAAAAACTGTTTTTT.

A few counts support this clonotype. This chain connects TRBV4-3 to TRBJ2-7, with 7 bases that match TRBD1. This CDR3 is built from 16 residues. CDR1 and CDR2 from the germline V gene are LGHNA and YSLEER. V dropped 2 bases and J dropped 0; count of bases not matched to a gene: 7. The CDR3 bases are TGCGCCAGCAGCCAATCTCCGGGACAGAGCTCCTACGAGCAGTACTTC. It yields the protein CASSQSPGQSSYEQYF.

This clonotype came up many times. V and J are TRBV20-1 and TRBJ2-3, with 7 bases lining up with TRBD1. CDR1 and CDR2 (germline): DFQATT, SNEGSKA (reference sequence). This CDR3 is built from 16 residues. V was clipped by 1 base and J by 0 bases; unmatched bases: 7. In DNA form, the CDR3 reads TGCAGTGCTAGAGCTTCAAACAGGGGTAGCACAGATACGCAGTATTTT. This encodes CSARASNRGSTDTQYF.

This clonotype was seen a handful of times. The chain uses TRBV15 and TRBJ1-1; tentative D call: TRBD1 (5 bases). The germline V and J ends were trimmed by 6 bases and 1 base, with 12 bases remaining between them. CDR3 size: 14 residues. Germline assignment: CDR1 LNHNV and CDR2 YYDKDF (reference sequence). DNA of the CDR3: TGTGCCACCAGTTTGGGACGGAGGAACACTGAAGCTTTCTTT. Protein: CATSLGRRNTEAFF.

This clonotype occurred many times. The chain employs TRBV29-1 and TRBJ2-5; D is tentatively TRBD1 or TRBD2 (7 bases each). This CDR3 has 16 amino acids. V was pared by 6 bases and J by 4 bases, with 24 bases between. The germline CDR1 and CDR2 sequences are SQVTM and ANQGSEA. The DNA of the CDR3 is TGCAGCGTCCTCACATGGGAGGGGGCCGGGAGAGAGACCCAGTACTTC. It codes for CSVLTWEGAGRETQYF.

The chain carries TRBV7-2 and TRBJ2-5; weak D call: TRBD1 (6 bases). The CDR3 contains 14 residues. The V end was cut by 5 bases, the J end by 5 bases, with 15 bases between. Looked up from germline, CDR1 is SGHTA and CDR2 is FQGNSA. In nucleotides, the CDR3 is TGTGCCAGCAGCGGGCAGGGGCGGCACGAGACCCAGTACTTC. It translates to CASSGQGRHETQYF.

This clonotype was seen only a few times. This chain uses TRBV12-3 or TRBV12-4 with TRBJ2-4, with D perhaps matching TRBD1 (6 bases). The CDR3 extends over 16 amino acids. Trimming removed 6 bases at V and 0 bases at J, with 15 bases between. In DNA form, the CDR3 reads TGTGCCAGCAGCCCCAACAGGGCTCTAGCCAAAAACATTCAGTACTTC. Protein product: CASSPNRALAKNIQYF.

The chain uses TRBV12-3 or TRBV12-4 and TRBJ2-1; weak D call: TRBD2 (5 bases). V was shortened by 6 bases and J by 4 bases, with 19 bases between the two germline ends. This CDR3 has 16 amino acids. The CDR3 coding sequence is TGTGCCAGCAGCCCACCGCGATTGAGCGGTTACAATGAGCAGTTCTTC. Its protein is CASSPPRLSGYNEQFF.

The rearrangement uses TRBV2 and TRBJ2-1; TRBD2 aligns across 9 bases. Germline V lookup: CDR1 SNHLY, CDR2 FYNNEI. CDR3 length equals 14 residues. J lost 4 bases, V lost 7 bases, and 5 bases had no gene match. The CDR3 DNA sequence: TGTGCCAGCATGCCCACTAGCGGGTACAATGAGCAGTTCTTC. Its translation: CASMPTSGYNEQFF.

The genes are TRBV9 and TRBJ1-2; D may be TRBD1 (6 bases). CDR1 and CDR2 from the germline V gene are SGDLS and YYNGEE. This CDR3 contains 14 residues. V was trimmed by 3 bases and J by 2 bases, leaving 11 bases between them. The CDR3 is CASSEQGNNYGYTF. As DNA, the CDR3 is TGTGCCAGCAGCGAGCAGGGGAACAACTATGGCTACACCTTC.

Of note for this clonotype: A read error may produce the germline difference seen at one junction end. V usage is TRBV6-2 or TRBV6-3 and J usage is TRBJ1-1; weak D call: TRBD1 (5 bases). The CDR3 is 15 residues long. The V gene's germline CDR1 is MNHEY and CDR2 SVGEGT. CDR3 sequence reads: CASSYSRGLKTEAFF. The CDR3 DNA reads TGTGCCAGCAGTTACTCGAGGGGATTGAAGACTGAAGCTTTCTTT.